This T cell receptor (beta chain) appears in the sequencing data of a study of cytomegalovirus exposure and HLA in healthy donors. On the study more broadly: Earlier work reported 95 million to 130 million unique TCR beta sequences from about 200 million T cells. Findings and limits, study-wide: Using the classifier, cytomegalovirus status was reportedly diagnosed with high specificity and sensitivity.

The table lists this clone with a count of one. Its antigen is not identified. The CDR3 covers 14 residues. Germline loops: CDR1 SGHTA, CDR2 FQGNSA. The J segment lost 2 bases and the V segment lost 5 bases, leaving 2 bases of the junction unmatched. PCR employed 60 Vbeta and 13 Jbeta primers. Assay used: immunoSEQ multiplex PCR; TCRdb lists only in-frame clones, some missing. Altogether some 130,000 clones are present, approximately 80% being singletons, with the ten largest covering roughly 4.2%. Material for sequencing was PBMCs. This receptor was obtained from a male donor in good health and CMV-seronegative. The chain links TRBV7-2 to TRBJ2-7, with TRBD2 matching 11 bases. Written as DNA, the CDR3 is TGTGCCAGCAGCGTTAGCGGGGGGGCCTACGAGCAGTACTTC. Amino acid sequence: CASSVSGGAYEQYF.